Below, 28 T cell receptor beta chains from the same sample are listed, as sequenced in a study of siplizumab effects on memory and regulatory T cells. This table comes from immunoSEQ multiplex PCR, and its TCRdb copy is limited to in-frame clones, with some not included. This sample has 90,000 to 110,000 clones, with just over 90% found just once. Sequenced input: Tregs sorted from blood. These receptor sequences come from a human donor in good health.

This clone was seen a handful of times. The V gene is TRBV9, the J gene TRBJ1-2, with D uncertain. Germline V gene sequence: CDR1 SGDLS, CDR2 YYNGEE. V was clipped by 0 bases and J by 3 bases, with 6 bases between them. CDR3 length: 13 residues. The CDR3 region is CASSVGSDYGYTF. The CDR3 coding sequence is TGTGCCAGCAGCGTAGGGTCAGACTATGGCTACACCTTC.

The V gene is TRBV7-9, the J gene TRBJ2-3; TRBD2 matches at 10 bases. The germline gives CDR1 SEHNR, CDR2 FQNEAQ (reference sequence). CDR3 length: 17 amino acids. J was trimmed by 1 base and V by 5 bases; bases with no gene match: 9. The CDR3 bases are TGTGCCAGCAGCATAATGGGTCTAGCGGGGGGCACAGATACGCAGTATTTT. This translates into CASSIMGLAGGTDTQYF.

The CDR3 is CASGPGQLFYGYTF. In DNA, the CDR3 is TGTGCCAGCGGACCGGGACAGCTTTTCTATGGCTACACCTTC. The rearrangement links TRBV28 to TRBJ1-2; TRBD1 aligns across 7 bases. This CDR3 is 14 amino acids long. CDR1 is MDHEN and CDR2 is SYDVKM in the germline V gene. Germline trimming cut 8 bases from V and 4 bases from J; bases unmatched to any gene: 10.

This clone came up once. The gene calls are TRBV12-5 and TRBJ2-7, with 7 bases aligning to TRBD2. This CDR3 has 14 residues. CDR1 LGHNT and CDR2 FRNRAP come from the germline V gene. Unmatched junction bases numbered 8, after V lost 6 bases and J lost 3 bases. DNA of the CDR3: TGTGCTAGTGGGTGGTCGGGGGGTGTCTACGAGCAGTACTTC. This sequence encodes CASGWSGGVYEQYF. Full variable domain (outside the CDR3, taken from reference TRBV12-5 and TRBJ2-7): DARVTQTPRHKVTEMGQEVTMRCQPILGHNTVFWYRQTMMQGLELLAYFRNRAPLDDSGMPKDRFSAEMPDATLATLKIQPSEPRDSAVYFCASGWSGGVYEQYFGPGTRLTVT.

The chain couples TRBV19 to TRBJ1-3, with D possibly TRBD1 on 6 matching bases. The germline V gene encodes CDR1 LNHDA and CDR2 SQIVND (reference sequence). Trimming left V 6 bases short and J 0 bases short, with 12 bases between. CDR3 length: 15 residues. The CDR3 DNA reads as TGTGCCAGTAGCCGACAGGCCGTCTCTGGAAACACCATATATTTT. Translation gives CASSRQAVSGNTIYF.

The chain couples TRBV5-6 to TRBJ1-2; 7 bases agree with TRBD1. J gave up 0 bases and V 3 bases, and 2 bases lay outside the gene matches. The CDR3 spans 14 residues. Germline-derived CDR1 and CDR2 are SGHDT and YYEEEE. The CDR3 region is CASSWTGTNYGYTF. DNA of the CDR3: TGTGCCAGCAGCTGGACAGGTACTAACTATGGCTACACCTTC. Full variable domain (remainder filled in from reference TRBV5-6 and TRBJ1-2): DAGVTQSPTHLIKTRGQQVTLRCSPKSGHDTVSWYQQALGQGPQFIFQYYEEEERQRGNFPDRFSGHQFPNYSSELNVNALLLGDSALYLCASSWTGTNYGYTFGSGTRLTVV.

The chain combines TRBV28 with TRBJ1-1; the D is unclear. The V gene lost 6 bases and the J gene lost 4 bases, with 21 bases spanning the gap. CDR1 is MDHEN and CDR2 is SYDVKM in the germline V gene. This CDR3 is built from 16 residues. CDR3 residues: CASSTPGGLTGTEAFF. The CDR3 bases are TGTGCCAGCAGCACCCCAGGAGGCCTAACGGGCACTGAAGCTTTCTTT.

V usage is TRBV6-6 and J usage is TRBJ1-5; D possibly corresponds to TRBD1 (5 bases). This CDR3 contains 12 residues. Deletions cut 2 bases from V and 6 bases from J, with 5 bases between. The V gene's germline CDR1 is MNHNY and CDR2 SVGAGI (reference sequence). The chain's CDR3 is CASSYGGQPQHF. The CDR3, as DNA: TGTGCCAGCAGTTACGGGGGTCAGCCCCAGCATTTT.

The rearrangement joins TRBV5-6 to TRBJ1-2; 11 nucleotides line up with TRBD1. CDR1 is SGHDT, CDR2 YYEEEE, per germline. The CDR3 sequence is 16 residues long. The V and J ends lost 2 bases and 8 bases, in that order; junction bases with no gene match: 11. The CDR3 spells CASSFFRLDRGRGYTF. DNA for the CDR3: TGTGCCAGCAGCTTTTTTCGATTGGACAGGGGGCGAGGCTACACCTTC.

The CDR3 region has the DNA TGTGCCAGCAGTTTAATCCGGGACAGAAATTCACCCCTCCACTTT. This codes for CASSLIRDRNSPLHF. This chain uses TRBV6-5 with TRBJ1-6; TRBD1 aligns across 7 bases. CDR3 length equals 15 residues. The germline V gene encodes CDR1 MNHEY and CDR2 SVGAGI. V was pared by 4 bases and J by 7 bases, with 7 bases of the junction left unmatched.

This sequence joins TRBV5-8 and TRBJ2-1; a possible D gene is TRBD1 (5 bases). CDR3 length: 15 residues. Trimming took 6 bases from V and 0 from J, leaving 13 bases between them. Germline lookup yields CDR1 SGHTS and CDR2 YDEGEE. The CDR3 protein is CASKFRASSYNEQFF. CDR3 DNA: TGTGCCAGCAAATTCAGGGCCAGCTCCTACAATGAGCAGTTCTTC.

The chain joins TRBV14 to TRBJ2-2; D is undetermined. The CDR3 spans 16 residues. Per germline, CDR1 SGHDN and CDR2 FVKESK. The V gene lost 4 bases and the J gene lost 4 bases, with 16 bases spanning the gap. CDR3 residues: CASSRRTVGGTGELFF. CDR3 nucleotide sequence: TGTGCCAGCAGCCGCCGTACGGTCGGCGGCACCGGGGAGCTGTTTTTT.

CDR3 protein: CASSRRTVDYGYTF. The CDR3 coding sequence is TGCGCCAGCAGCCGGCGGACAGTGGACTATGGCTACACCTTC. The J gene is TRBJ1-2, the V gene TRBV5-1; tentative D call: TRBD1 (6 bases). V was pared by 4 bases and J by 3 bases, with 13 bases between. Germline V gene sequence: CDR1 SGHRS, CDR2 YFSETQ. The CDR3 has 14 residues.

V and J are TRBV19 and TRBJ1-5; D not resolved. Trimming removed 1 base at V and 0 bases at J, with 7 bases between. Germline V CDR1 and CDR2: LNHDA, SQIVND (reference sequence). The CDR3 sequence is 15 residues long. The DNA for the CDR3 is TGTGCCAGTAGTATAGTAGGGATTAGCAATCAGCCCCAGCATTTT. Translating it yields CASSIVGISNQPQHF.

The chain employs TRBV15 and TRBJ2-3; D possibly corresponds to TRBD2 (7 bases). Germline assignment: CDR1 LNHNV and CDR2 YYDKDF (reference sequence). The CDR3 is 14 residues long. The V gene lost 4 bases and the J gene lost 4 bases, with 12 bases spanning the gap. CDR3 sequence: CATSTGGQADTQYF. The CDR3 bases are TGTGCCACCAGCACCGGGGGGCAGGCAGATACGCAGTATTTT. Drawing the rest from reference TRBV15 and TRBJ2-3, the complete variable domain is DAMVIQNPRYQVTQFGKPVTLSCSQTLNHNVMYWYQQKSSQAPKLLFHYYDKDFNNEADTPDNFQSRRPNTSFCFLDIRSPGLGDTAMYLCATSTGGQADTQYFGPGTRLTVL.

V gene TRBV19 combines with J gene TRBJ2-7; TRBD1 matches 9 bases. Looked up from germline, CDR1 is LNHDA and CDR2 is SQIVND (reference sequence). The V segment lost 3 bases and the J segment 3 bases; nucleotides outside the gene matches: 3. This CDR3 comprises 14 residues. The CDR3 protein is CASSIGQGHYEQYF. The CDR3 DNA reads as TGTGCCAGTAGTATCGGACAGGGGCACTACGAGCAGTACTTC. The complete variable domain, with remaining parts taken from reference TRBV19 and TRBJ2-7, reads DGGITQSPKYLFRKEGQNVTLSCEQNLNHDAMYWYRQDPGQGLRLIYYSQIVNDFQKGDIAEGYSVSREKKESFPLTVTSAQKNPTAFYLCASSIGQGHYEQYFGPGTRLTVT.

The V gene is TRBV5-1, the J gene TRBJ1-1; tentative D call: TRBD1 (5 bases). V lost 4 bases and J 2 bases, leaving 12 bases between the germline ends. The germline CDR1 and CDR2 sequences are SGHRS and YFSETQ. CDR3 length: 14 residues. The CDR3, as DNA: TGCGCCAGCAGCCGTCGACAGCAAAACACTGAAGCTTTCTTT. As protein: CASSRRQQNTEAFF.

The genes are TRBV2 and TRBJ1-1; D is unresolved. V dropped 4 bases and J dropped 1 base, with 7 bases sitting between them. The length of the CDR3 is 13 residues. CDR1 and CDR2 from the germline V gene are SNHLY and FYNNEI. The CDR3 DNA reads TGTGCCAGCAGTGTCGAGAGGAACACTGAAGCTTTCTTT. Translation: CASSVERNTEAFF.

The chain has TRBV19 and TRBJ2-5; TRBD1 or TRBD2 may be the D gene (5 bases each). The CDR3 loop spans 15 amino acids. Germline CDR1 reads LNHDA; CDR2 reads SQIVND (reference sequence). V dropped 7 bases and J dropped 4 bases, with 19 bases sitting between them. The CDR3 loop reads CASTSPGQGRETQYF. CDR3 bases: TGTGCCAGTACTTCCCCGGGGCAGGGAAGAGAGACCCAGTACTTC.

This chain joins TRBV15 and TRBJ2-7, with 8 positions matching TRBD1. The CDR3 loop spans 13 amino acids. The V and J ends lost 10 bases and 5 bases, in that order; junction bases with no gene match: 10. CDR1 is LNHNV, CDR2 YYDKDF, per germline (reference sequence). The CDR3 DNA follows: TGTGCCATTCGGACAGGGCGGTATGACGAGCAGTACTTC. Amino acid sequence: CAIRTGRYDEQYF.

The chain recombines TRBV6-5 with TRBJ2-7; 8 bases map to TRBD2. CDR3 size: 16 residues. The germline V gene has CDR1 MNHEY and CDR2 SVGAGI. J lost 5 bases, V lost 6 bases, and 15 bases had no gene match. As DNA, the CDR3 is TGTGCCAGCAGCTACAGGTATGCGGGGGGCGCGGACGAGCAGTACTTC. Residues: CASSYRYAGGADEQYF.

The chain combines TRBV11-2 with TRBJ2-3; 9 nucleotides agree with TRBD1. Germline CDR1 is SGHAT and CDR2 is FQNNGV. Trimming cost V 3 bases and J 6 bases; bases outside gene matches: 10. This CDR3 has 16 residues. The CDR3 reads CASSLGGTGSYDTQYF. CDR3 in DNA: TGTGCCAGCAGCTTGGGGGGGACAGGGAGTTATGATACGCAGTATTTT.

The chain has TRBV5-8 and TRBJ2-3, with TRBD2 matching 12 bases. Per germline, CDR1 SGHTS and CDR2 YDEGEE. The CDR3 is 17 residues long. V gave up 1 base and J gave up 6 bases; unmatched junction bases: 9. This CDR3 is CASSLLTSGSGFDTQYF. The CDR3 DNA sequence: TGTGCCAGCAGCTTGTTGACTAGCGGGAGCGGTTTCGATACGCAGTATTTT. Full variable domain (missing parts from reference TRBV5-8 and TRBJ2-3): EAGVTQSPTHLIKTRGQQATLRCSPISGHTSVYWYQQALGLGLQFLLWYDEGEERNRGNFPPRFSGRQFPNYSSELNVNALELEDSALYLCASSLLTSGSGFDTQYFGPGTRLTVL.

The CDR3 loop is CASNPSGQWYEQYF. CDR3 DNA: TGTGCCAGCAATCCGTCGGGACAATGGTACGAGCAGTACTTC. This chain connects TRBV7-9 to TRBJ2-7, with a weak D call TRBD1 (6 bases). Germline V gene sequence: CDR1 SEHNR, CDR2 FQNEAQ (reference sequence). Deletions cut 7 bases from V and 4 bases from J, with 17 bases between. This CDR3 spans 14 amino acids.

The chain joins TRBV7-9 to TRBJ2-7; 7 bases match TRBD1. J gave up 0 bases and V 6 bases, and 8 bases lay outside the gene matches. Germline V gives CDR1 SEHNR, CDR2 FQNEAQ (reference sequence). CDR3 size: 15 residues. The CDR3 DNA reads TGTGCCAGCAGTCCAAAGACAGGGAACTCCTACGAGCAGTACTTC. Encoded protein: CASSPKTGNSYEQYF.

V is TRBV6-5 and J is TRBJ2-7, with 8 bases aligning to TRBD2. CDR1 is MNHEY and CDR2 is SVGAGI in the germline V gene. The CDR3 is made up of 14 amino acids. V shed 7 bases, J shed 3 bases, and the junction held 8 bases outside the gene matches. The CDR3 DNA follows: TGTGCCAGCACCCCCAGCGGGAGTTACTACGAGCAGTACTTC. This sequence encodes CASTPSGSYYEQYF.

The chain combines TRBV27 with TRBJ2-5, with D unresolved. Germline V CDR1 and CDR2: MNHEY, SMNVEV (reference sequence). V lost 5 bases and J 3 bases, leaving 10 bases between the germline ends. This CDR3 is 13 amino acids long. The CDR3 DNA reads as TGTGCCAGCAGTAACCATGGTGAAGAGACCCAGTACTTC. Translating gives CASSNHGEETQYF.

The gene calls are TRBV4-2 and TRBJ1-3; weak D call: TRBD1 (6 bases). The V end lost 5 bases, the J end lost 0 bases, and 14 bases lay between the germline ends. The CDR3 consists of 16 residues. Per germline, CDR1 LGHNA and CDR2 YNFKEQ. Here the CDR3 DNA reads TGTGCCAGCAGCACAAGACAGGTTCTCTCTGGAAACACCATATATTTT. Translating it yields CASSTRQVLSGNTIYF.